These 5 T cell receptor beta chains came from one sample sequenced in a study of T cell responses to AZD1222 COVID-19 vaccine. Libraries were prepared by immunoSEQ multiplex PCR; TCRdb keeps only in-frame clonotypes and omits some of them. The repertoire consists of about 140,000 clones, with 90% occurring once and the leading ten covering 5% to 6.5%. This specimen consisted of peripheral blood, obtained 28 days after the second AZD1222 dose. All receptors come from an adult who received the AZD1222 COVID-19 vaccine.

This chain joins TRBV3-1 (or the pseudogene TRBV3-2) and TRBJ2-7; TRBD1 agrees at 8 bases. The CDR3 contains 16 residues. Germline V lookup: CDR1 LGHDT, CDR2 YNNKEL (reference sequence). V gave up 4 bases and J gave up 2 bases; unmatched junction bases: 10. The CDR3 sequence is CASSPGGRNDPYEQYF. The CDR3 DNA sequence: TGTGCCAGCAGCCCAGGGGGCAGGAACGACCCCTACGAGCAGTACTTC.

The rearrangement joins TRBV10-3 to TRBJ2-7, with TRBD1 matching over 8 bases. After removal of 4 bases from V and 2 bases from J, the junction contained 7 bases not matched to a gene. The CDR3 is 15 residues long. Germline loops: CDR1 ENHRY, CDR2 SYGVKD. Here the CDR3 reads CAISGRTGRTYEQYF. The CDR3 DNA is TGTGCCATCAGTGGGAGGACAGGGCGCACCTACGAGCAGTACTTC.

The J gene is TRBJ1-4, the V gene TRBV5-1; D remains unclear. This CDR3 spans 15 amino acids. CDR1 and CDR2 from the germline V gene are SGHRS and YFSETQ. V lost 0 bases to trimming and J lost 4 bases, with 10 bases between them. CDR3 loop: CASSLARDINEKLFF. CDR3 in DNA: TGCGCCAGCAGCTTGGCACGCGATATTAATGAAAAACTGTTTTTT.

The chain recombines TRBV6-2 or TRBV6-3 with TRBJ2-2; 9 positions agree with TRBD1. Germline V gene data show CDR1 as MNHEY and CDR2 as SVGEGT. V shed 6 bases, J shed 4 bases, and the junction held 6 bases outside the gene matches. This CDR3 spans 15 amino acids. Here the CDR3 DNA reads TGTGCCAGCAGCATCCCGACAGGGGGCACCGGGGAGCTGTTTTTT. Protein: CASSIPTGGTGELFF.

The V and J genes are TRBV27 and TRBJ2-4, with TRBD1 identical over 8 bases. Germline values: CDR1 MNHEY, CDR2 SMNVEV (reference sequence). V shed 5 bases, J shed 4 bases, and the junction held 4 bases outside the gene matches. This CDR3 is built from 14 residues. The CDR3 DNA is TGTGCCAGCAGTCCGACAGGGGTGAAAAACATTCAGTACTTC. Amino acid sequence: CASSPTGVKNIQYF.